This TCR beta chain was obtained from a study of cytomegalovirus exposure and HLA in healthy donors (dated 2017 in TCRdb). Some background on the complete study: An earlier analysis of 587 of the donors reported around 280 Gb of sequence data and 90 million to 120 million unique TCR beta sequences obtained from about 200 million T cells. Donor age, sex, ethnicity and CMV serostatus were compiled together with the repertoire data. In an earlier analysis of over 550 of the donors, high-throughput TCR beta sequencing was used to judge whether each TCR beta V gene segment behaved as functional or pseudogenic. An early release that covered roughly 600 HLA-typed donors contained around 300 gigabases of sequencing data and around 80 million unique TCR sequences. High-throughput TCR immunosequencing, statistical association of individual TCRs with disease status, and machine learning were combined to predict cytomegalovirus infection status. The study was designed to test whether signatures of past pathogen exposure could be identified by cataloging public T cell receptors. Typing coverage differed by locus: A, B, C, DRB1 and DQB1 were typed in about 629-630 donors, DQA1 in 500 to 550, DPA1 in roughly 590, and DPB1 in roughly 470. A later genetic analysis took genome-wide SNP genotypes for about 65% of the 666 donors and used that subset as a discovery cohort. Besides the first cohort of approximately 710 subjects, a separate validation cohort made up of over 100 different subjects was used. All discovery cohort repertoires had been generated on a single sequencing platform. A few DR-DQ haplotypes were treated as single units for association and clustering because of strong linkage in the cohort. The study profiled the T cell repertoires of 500 to 800 subjects by immunosequencing and related them to cytomegalovirus serostatus. The genetic ancestry cluster associated with self-reported Caucasian donors included over 80% of the roughly 380 genotyped donors. Across 398 genotyped donors of the cohort, an average of roughly 250,000 unique TCR beta nucleotide sequences per donor were sequenced, and roughly a sixth of those sequences were non-productive. In the later analysis, no new phenotypic data were used to find candidate immune exposures; instead, reliance was placed on TCR beta sequences and their occurrence across donors. Class I and class II HLA loci were covered by the typing at four-digit resolution. To study patterns of TCR occurrence, a later analysis re-analyzed previously published TCR beta repertoires from more than 550 donors and added high-resolution HLA genotyping. The investigation overall reported the following: Most TCR sequences were seen in very few donors, while some public TCRs were found in many individuals. The study listed 164 TCR beta chains as associated with cytomegalovirus. The authors suggested that the approach could potentially be extended to other disease states and immunological phenotypes. Several of the top co-occurrence clusters appeared to be linked to parvovirus B19, influenza, CMV and Epstein-Barr virus, according to a later analysis. In a later analysis, TCR association rates were found to vary across HLA loci, with the most associated TCRs seen for DRB1 alleles and the fewest for HLA-C alleles. A later analysis found that HLA-associated TCR beta chains were more clonally expanded and had lower generation probabilities than equally common non-associated chains. Specific HLA alleles were associated with over 15,000 TCR beta sequences at a false discovery rate of 0.05 in a later analysis. Because HLA typing was missing for some donors at each locus, association tests included only the typed subset. In this cohort, only TCR beta chains were sequenced, and detectable features were limited by the absence of alpha or paired-chain data. The classifier was reported to diagnose cytomegalovirus status with high specificity and sensitivity in both the original and validation cohorts. Linkage disequilibrium might explain the correlated functional status among segregating V segments, but an unknown experimental factor could not be excluded. For the cohort, immune exposure information was limited to CMV serostatus. A further reported finding was that TCR beta sequences accurately predicted the HLA-A and HLA-B alleles for most subjects in the first cohort. An association between a missense DCLRE1C variant and V-gene and J-gene trimming of TCR beta chains was found in a later genetic analysis and replicated in an independent cohort. A later genetic analysis reported fewer N-insertions in productive TCRs among donors in an Asian-associated ancestry cluster than the roughly 620-donor mean. Presence/absence analyses assumed roughly uniform sequencing depth across donors, an assumption that may not hold. Strong co-occurrence of HLA alleles, especially DR and DQ, made assigning TCR associations to individual alleles difficult. In vitro tests confirmed that three of the cytomegalovirus-associated TCR beta chains recognize cytomegalovirus antigens. The 87-base-pair reads could not distinguish some IMGT-functional V segments, including TRBV6-2 and TRBV6-3, so those segments were excluded. Because counts were too low, some 17 rarely observed V segments, including chromosome 9 orphons, were excluded from the earlier analysis of about 500 of the donors. A group of highly shared sequence variants was considered likely to be a technical artifact of the sequencing pipeline. In an earlier analysis of fewer than 700 of the donors, most TCR beta V segments appeared in productive rearrangements about 90% or about 30% of the time, broadly matching IMGT annotations. In a later analysis, most CMV-associated TCR beta chains were found to appear HLA-restricted, with HLA associations seemingly driven largely by CMV exposure.

In total, around 600 healthy bone marrow donors made up the cohort. At the time of sampling, every cohort member was nominally healthy, though immune exposures that went unrecorded were likely present. The donor tested CMV seronegative and was one of the 352 seronegative cohort members. Each donor provided a peripheral blood sample, and peripheral blood mononuclear cells were used for TCR beta sequencing. The Qiagen DNeasy Blood Extraction Kit was used to extract genomic DNA from the blood cell samples. From the germline V gene, CDR1 is SQVTM and CDR2 is ANQGSEA. Measured from the cysteine to the phenylalanine, the CDR3 is 13 residues long. The only DNA kept is the CDR3, 39 bases in frame from the first base. Cut back by 8 bases and 0 bases, the V and J ends lie 13 bases apart. The table lists this clone with a few counts. The antigen it binds to is not known. Base qualities are not recorded, but no much larger clone differs from it by a single base.

The method was the immunoSEQ multiplex PCR assay. The multiplex PCR relied on a mix of 60 forward primers for TCR Vbeta segments and 13 reverse primers for TCR Jbeta segments. Amplification of the CDR3 region of rearranged TCR beta genes was performed with a multiplex PCR assay on genomic DNA. On the Illumina HiSeq System, the amplified TCR beta libraries were sequenced as 87-base-pair reads. In the paper's pipeline: Across the 670 or so repertoires, a later analysis counted approximately 75 million unique TCR beta chains, some 11 million of which were shared by at least two donors. To remove PCR and sequencing errors, raw reads were error-corrected and collapsed into unique sequences using a nearest-neighbor algorithm that merged closely related sequences. Alignment of CDR3 sequences to IMGT reference sequences was used to assign V, D and J gene segments. For a sequence to be retained, at least a six-nucleotide match to both a V gene segment and a J gene segment was required. Rearrangements were called productive when the CDR3 lacked stop codons and stayed in frame with V and J; all others were non-productive. CDR3 was defined by IMGT convention, running from the second conserved V-encoded cysteine to the conserved J-encoded phenylalanine. In an earlier analysis of approximately 590 of the donors, sequences lacking an unambiguous match to a single V gene segment were excluded. In an earlier analysis of about 590 of the donors, a V segment was called functional when productive rearrangements were above 56.7%, and segregating when the standard deviation between donors exceeded 5%. To diagnose cytomegalovirus status from the catalog of TCR beta chain sequences, a statistical classification framework was built. In a later analysis, V and J genes were assigned by comparing TCR nucleotide sequences against IMGT/GENE-DB human TR gene sequences. The TCRdist pipeline was used in a later analysis to assign CDR3 sequences and most-parsimonious VDJ recombination scenarios. In a later analysis, each TCR beta chain was defined by its CDR3 amino acid sequence together with its V-gene family, and reads lacking a unique V-gene family were excluded. To address suspected cross-contamination and a sequencing artifact, a later analysis removed around 590 highly shared, low-generation-probability nucleotide sequences. A later analysis calculated a clonal expansion index for each public chain from normalized within-repertoire ranks of inferred template counts. In a later analysis, generation probabilities were computed using a VDJ recombination model fitted to out-of-frame rearrangements, and the results were checked against IGoR. In a later analysis, TCR-TCR, TCR-HLA and TCR-CMV co-occurrence was scored with hypergeometric tests, and a repertoire-size bias correction was applied to TCR pairs. False discovery rates were estimated in a later analysis by permuting HLA or CMV assignments 20 times. In a later analysis, co-occurring TCRs were grouped using DBSCAN, and TCRdist sequence similarity was added for clustering within HLA-allele-positive subsets. For co-occurrence clustering, repertoires with fewer than 30,000 or more than 120,000 public chains were excluded, along with about five repertoires with anomalous nucleotide sharing. Imported from immuneACCESS, the table was reduced by TCRdb to in-frame sequences with V and J called. These copies leave out some clones; in studies compared against another copy, an unresolved V gene accounts for under half, and the cause of the remainder is not known. V, J and clone size are those of that table, while D and trimming were read from the DNA. For this sample there are some 150,000 clones; about 80% appear just once. About 4.7% of the sample is held by the ten biggest clonotypes.

Recombination joined TRBV29-1 with TRBJ1-2; TRBD1 is a possible D gene, resting on 6 matching bases. This clonotype was sampled from a man aged 25-45 years in good health and CMV-seronegative. The sequencing sample was made of PBMCs. The nucleotide sequence is TGCAGCAACAGGACAGAAGCTAACTATGGCTACACCTTC. Its protein reads: CSNRTEANYGYTF.